Sequencing of this TCR beta chain was carried out in a study of T-cell memory formation after mild COVID-19. Study information: Each donor largely had its own TCR clusters. Overall study results and limits: Balance between CD4 and CD8 was seen in clones contracting day 15 to 85, and a CD4+ lean was seen in later expanders. CD4+ contracting clones were mainly CM and EM; CD8+ ones, EMRA.

In TCRdb, the 5' RACE reads were re-called with MiXCR into one record per CDR3 protein. The data contain about 210,000 distinct CDR3 sequences, around 30% of them singletons. This clonotype was detected a few times. Its antigen remains unknown. V was shortened by 0 bases and J by 0 bases, with 8 bases between the two germline ends. This CDR3 has 15 residues. Germline CDR1 LNHNV, CDR2 YYDKDF (reference sequence). Material for sequencing was PBMCs or a T cell subset sorted from them (not recorded which). The TCR was taken from an adult woman who had mild COVID-19 (a few samples of this study predate the infection). Cell type and time point are not known. V gene TRBV15 combines with J gene TRBJ1-1; D is undetermined. CDR3 loop: CATSRDQKMNTEAFF. The CDR3 DNA follows: TGTGCCACCAGCAGAGATCAGAAAATGAACACTGAAGCTTTCTTT.